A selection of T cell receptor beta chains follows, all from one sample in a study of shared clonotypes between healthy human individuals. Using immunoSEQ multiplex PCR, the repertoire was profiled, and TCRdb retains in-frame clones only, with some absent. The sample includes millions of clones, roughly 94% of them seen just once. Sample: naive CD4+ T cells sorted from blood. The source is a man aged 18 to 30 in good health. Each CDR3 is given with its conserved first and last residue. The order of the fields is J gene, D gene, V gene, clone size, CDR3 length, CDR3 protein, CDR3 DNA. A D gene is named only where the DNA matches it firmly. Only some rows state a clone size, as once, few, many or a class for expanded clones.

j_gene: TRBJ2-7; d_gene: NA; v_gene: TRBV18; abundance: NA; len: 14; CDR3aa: CASSPGREAYEQYF; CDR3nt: TGTGCCAGCTCCCCCGGCAGGGAGGCCTACGAGCAGTACTTC
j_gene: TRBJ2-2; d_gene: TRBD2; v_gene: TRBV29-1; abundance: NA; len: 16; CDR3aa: CSVAGLAGTNTGELFF; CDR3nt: TGCAGCGTTGCAGGACTAGCGGGGACGAACACCGGGGAGCTGTTTTTT
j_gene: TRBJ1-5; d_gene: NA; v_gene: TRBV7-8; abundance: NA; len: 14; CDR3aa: CASSFRDTTQPQHF; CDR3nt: TGTGCCAGCAGCTTCCGGGACACGACTCAGCCCCAGCATTTT
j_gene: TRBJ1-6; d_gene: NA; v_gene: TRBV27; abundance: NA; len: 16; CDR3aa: CASRRHLGGGNSPLHF; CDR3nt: TGTGCCAGCCGTCGCCATTTAGGAGGGGGTAATTCACCCCTCCACTTT
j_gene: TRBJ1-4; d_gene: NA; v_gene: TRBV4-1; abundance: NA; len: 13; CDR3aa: CASSQAMSEKLFF; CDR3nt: TGCGCCAGCAGCCAAGCCATGTCAGAAAAACTGTTTTTT
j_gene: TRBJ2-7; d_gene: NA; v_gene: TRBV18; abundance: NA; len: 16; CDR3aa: CASSPLGGKGTYEQYF; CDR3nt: TGTGCCAGCTCACCCCTGGGGGGCAAGGGAACCTACGAGCAGTACTTC
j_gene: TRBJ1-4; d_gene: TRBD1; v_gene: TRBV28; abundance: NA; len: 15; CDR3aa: CASSWDRGQYEKLFF; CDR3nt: TGTGCCAGCAGTTGGGACAGGGGGCAATATGAAAAACTGTTTTTT
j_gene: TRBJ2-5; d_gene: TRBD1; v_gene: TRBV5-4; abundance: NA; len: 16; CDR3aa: CASSLTTGSRQETQYF; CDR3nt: TGTGCCAGCAGCCTGACGACAGGGAGTAGGCAAGAGACCCAGTACTTC
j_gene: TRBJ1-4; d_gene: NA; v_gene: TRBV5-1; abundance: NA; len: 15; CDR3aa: CASTWSPATNEKLFF; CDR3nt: TGCGCCAGCACGTGGAGTCCCGCAACTAATGAAAAACTGTTTTTT
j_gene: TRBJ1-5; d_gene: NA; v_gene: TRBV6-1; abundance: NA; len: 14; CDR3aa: CASSGGGGNQPQHF; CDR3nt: TGTGCCAGCAGTGGGGGGGGTGGCAATCAGCCCCAGCATTTT
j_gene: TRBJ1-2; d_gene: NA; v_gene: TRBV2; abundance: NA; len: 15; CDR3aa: CASSDRTGMGYGYTF; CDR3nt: TGTGCCAGCAGTGACCGTACAGGGATGGGTTATGGCTACACCTTC
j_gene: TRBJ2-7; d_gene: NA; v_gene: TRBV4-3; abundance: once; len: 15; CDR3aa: CASSQVRASLREQYF; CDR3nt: TGCGCCAGCAGCCAAGTTCGCGCTAGTCTTAGAGAGCAGTACTTC
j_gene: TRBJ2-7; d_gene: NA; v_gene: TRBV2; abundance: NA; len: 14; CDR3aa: CASRVLKGGYEQYF; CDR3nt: TGTGCCAGCAGGGTCCTAAAAGGGGGCTACGAGCAGTACTTC
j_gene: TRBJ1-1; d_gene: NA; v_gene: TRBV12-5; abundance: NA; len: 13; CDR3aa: CASGGKVNTEAFF; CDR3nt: TGTGCTAGTGGTGGTAAGGTGAACACTGAAGCTTTCTTT
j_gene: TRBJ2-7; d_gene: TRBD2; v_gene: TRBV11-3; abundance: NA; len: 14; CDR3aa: CASSLTSGSREQYF; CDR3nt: TGTGCCAGCAGCTTGACTAGCGGGAGTCGGGAGCAGTACTTC
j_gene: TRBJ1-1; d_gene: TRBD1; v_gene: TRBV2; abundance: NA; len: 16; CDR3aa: CASRVPGQGRNTEAFF; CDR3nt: TGTGCCAGCAGAGTCCCGGGACAGGGGCGGAACACTGAAGCTTTCTTT
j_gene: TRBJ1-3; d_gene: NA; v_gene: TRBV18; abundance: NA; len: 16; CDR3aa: CASSPNGLPSGNTIYF; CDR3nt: TGTGCCAGCTCACCGAATGGGCTGCCCTCTGGAAACACCATATATTTT
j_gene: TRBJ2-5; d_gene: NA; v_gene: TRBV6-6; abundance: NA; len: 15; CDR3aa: CASSYSSLATETQYF; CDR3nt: TGTGCCAGCAGTTACTCGTCGCTAGCCACGGAGACCCAGTACTTC
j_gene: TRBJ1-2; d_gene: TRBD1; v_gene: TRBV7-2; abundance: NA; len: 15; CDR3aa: CASSLGTGGSRGYTF; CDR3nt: TGTGCCAGCAGCTTAGGTACAGGGGGAAGTAGGGGCTACACCTTC
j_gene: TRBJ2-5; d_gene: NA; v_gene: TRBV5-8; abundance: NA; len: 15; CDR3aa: CASSLGAGKQETQYF; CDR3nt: TGTGCCAGCAGCTTGGGGGCAGGGAAACAAGAGACCCAGTACTTC
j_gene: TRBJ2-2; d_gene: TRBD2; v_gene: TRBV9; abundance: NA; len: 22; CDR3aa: CASSLRPFLTGGPSVNTGELFF; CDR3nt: TGTGCCAGCAGCCTTCGTCCCTTTCTGACGGGAGGGCCGTCGGTGAACACCGGGGAGCTGTTTTTT
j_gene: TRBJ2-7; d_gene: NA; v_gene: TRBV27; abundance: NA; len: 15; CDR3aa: CASSPARTGRAEQYF; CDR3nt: TGTGCCAGCAGTCCTGCCCGGACAGGGAGGGCCGAGCAGTACTTC
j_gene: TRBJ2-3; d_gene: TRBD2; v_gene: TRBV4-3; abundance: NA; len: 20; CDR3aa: CASSQHTSSGLATKEGTQYF; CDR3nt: TGCGCCAGCAGCCAACATACCTCATCCGGACTAGCGACAAAGGAGGGTACGCAGTATTTT